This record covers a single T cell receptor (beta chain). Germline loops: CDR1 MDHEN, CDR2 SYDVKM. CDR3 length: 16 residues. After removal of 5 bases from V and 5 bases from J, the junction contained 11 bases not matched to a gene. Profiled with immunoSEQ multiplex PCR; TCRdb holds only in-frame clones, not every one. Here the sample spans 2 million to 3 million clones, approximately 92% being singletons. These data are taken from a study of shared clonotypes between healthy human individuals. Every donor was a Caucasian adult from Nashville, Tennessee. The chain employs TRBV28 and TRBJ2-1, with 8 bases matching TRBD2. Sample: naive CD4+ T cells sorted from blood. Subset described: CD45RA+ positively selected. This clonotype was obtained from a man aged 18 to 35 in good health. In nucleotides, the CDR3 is TGTGCCAGCAGTCCCTCCGGGCGGGGGGCTGACAATGAGCAGTTCTTC. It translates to CASSPSGRGADNEQFF.